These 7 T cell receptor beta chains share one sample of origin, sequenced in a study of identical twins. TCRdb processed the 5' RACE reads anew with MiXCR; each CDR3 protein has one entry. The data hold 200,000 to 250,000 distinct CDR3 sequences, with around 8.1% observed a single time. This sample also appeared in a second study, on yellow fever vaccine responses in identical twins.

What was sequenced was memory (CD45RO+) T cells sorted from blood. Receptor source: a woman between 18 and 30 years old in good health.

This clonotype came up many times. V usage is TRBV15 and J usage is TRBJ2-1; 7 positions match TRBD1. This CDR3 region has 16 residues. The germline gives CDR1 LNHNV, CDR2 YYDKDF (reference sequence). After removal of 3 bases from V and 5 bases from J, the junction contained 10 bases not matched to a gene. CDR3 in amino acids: CATSSQTTGRNNEQFF. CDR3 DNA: TGTGCCACCAGCAGCCAAACGACAGGGCGCAACAATGAGCAGTTCTTC.

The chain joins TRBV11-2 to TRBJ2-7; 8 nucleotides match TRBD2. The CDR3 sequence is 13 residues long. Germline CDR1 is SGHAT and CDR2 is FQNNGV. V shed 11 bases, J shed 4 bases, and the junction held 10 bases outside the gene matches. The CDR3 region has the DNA TGTGCCGGCCCAGAGCGGGAGCGTTACGAGCAGTACTTC. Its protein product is CAGPERERYEQYF.

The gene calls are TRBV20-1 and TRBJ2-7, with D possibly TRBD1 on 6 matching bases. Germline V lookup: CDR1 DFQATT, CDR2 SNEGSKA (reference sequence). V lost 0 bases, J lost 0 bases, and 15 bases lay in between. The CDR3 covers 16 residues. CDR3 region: CSARDSTGLSSYEQYF. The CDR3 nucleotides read TGCAGTGCTAGAGATTCGACAGGATTGAGCTCCTACGAGCAGTACTTC.

The CDR3 DNA follows: TGCAGTGCTAGAGATAAGGGTAATTCACCCCTCCACTTT. Translated: CSARDKGNSPLHF. The gene calls are TRBV20-1 and TRBJ1-6; D remains unclear. Germline V gene lookup returns CDR1 DFQATT and CDR2 SNEGSKA (reference sequence). The CDR3 has 13 residues. V was cut by 0 bases and J by 6 bases, with 6 bases left in between.

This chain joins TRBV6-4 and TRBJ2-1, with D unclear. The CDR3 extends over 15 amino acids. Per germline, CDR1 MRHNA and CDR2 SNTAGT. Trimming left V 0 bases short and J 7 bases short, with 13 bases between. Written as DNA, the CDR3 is TGTGCCAGCAGTGACTCCAGCCTTTTATTTAATGAGCAGTTCTTC. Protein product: CASSDSSLLFNEQFF.

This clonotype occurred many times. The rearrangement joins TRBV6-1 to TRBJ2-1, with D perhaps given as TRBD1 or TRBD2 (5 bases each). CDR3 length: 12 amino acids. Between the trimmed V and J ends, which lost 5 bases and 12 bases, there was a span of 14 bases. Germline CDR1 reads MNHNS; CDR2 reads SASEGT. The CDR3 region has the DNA TGTGCCAGCAGTCTGAGTCGGGGCGGGCAGTTCTTC. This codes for CASSLSRGGQFF.

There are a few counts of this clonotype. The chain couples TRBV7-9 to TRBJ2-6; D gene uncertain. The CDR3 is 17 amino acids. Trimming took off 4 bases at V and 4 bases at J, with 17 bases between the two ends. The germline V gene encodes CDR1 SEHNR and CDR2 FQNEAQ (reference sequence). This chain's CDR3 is CASSSTKTSLGANVLTF. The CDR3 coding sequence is TGTGCCAGCAGCTCCACCAAGACCTCCCTCGGGGCCAACGTCCTGACTTTC.